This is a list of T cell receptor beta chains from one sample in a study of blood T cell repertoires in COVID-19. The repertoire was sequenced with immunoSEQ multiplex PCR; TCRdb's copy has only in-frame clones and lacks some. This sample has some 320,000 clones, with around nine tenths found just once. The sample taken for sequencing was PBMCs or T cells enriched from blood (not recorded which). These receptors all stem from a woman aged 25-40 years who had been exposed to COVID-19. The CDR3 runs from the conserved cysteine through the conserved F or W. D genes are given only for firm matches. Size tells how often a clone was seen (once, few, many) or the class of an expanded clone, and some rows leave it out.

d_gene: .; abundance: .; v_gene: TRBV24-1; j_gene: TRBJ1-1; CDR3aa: CATSSTQWGPYTEAFF; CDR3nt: TGTGCCACCAGCTCAACTCAGTGGGGGCCGTACACTGAAGCTTTCTTT
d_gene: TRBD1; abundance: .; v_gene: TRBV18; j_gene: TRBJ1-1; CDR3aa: CASSPSAQGGWDTEAFF; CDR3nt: TGTGCCAGCTCACCATCCGCACAGGGGGGATGGGACACTGAAGCTTTCTTT
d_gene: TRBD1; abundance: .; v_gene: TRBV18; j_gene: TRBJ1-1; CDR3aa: CASSRPGTGIKTEAFF; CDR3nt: TGTGCCAGCTCTCGCCCCGGGACAGGGATTAAGACTGAAGCTTTCTTT
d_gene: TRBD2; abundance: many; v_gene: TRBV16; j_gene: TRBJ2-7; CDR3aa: CASSLTSGVTYEQYF; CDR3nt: TGTGCCAGCAGCCTGACTAGCGGGGTCACCTACGAGCAGTACTTC
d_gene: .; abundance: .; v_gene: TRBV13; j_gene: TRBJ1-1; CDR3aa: CASSGPNRDTEAFF; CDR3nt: TGTGCCAGCAGCGGACCGAACAGGGATACTGAAGCTTTCTTT
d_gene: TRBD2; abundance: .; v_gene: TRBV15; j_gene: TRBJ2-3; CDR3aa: CATRRGTSESTDTQYF; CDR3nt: TGTGCCACCAGGAGAGGGACTAGCGAGTCCACAGATACGCAGTATTTT
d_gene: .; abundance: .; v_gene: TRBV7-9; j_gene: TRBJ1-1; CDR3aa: CASSLDRGSAEAFF; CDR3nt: TGTGCCAGCAGCTTAGACCGGGGGTCTGCTGAAGCTTTCTTT
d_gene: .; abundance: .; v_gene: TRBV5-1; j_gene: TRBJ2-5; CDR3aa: CASSLAVRREETQYF; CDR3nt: TGCGCCAGCAGCTTAGCAGTCCGGAGGGAAGAGACCCAGTACTTC
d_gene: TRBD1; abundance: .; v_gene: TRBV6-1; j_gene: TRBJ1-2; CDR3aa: CASSERGTGLYGYTF; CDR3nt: TGTGCCAGCAGTGAAAGAGGGACAGGGCTCTATGGCTACACCTTC
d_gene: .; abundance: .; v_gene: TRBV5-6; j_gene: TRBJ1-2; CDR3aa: CASSLDPRNYGYTF; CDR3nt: TGTGCCAGCAGCTTGGATCCCAGGAACTATGGCTACACCTTC
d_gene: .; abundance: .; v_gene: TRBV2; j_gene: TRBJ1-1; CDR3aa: CASSATVSWVLNTEAFF; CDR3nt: TGTGCCAGCAGTGCGACAGTTTCTTGGGTGTTGAACACTGAAGCTTTCTTT
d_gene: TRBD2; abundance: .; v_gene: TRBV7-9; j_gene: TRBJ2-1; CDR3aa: CASSQTTSGVHNEQFF; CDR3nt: TGTGCCAGCAGCCAAACAACTAGCGGGGTCCATAATGAGCAGTTCTTC
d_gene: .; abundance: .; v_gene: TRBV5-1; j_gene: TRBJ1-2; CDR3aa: CASTPGQGTPYGYTF; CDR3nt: TGCGCCAGCACCCCCGGGCAGGGGACCCCCTATGGCTACACCTTC
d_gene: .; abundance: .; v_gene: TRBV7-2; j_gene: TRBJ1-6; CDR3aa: CASSFGSHNSPLHF; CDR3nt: TGTGCCAGCAGCTTTGGCAGTCATAATTCACCCCTCCACTTT
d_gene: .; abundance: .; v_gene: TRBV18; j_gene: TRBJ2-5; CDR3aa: CASSPNAGQETQYF; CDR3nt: TGTGCCAGCTCACCAAACGCCGGCCAAGAGACCCAGTACTTC
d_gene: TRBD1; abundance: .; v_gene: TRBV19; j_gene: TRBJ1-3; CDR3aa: CASTRDRVSSGNTIYF; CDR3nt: TGTGCCAGTACCCGGGACAGGGTCTCCTCTGGAAACACCATATATTTT
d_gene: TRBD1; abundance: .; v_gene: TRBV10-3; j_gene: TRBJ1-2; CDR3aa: CAGETGGAGGYGYTF; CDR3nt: TGTGCCGGTGAGACAGGGGGCGCGGGAGGCTATGGCTACACCTTC
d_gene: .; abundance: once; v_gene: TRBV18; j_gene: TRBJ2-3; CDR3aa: CASSSRLDEGDTQYF; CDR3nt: TGTGCCAGCTCATCTAGACTAGACGAGGGGGATACGCAGTATTTT
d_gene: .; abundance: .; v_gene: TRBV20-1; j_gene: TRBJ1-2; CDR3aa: CSASWQNYGYTF; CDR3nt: TGCAGTGCTAGTTGGCAGAACTATGGCTACACCTTC
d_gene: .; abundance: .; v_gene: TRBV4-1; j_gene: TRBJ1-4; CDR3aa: CASSRAGLIFSKVEKLFF; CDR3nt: TGCGCCAGCAGCCGGGCTGGGCTAATCTTTTCGAAAGTTGAAAAACTGTTTTTT
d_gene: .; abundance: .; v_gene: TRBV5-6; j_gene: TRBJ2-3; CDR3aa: CASSGGASTDTQYF; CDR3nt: TGTGCCAGCAGCGGGGGGGCGAGCACAGATACGCAGTATTTT
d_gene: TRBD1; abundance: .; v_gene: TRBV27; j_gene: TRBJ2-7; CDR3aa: CASSSGTGEYEQYF; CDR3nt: TGTGCCAGCAGTTCAGGGACAGGGGAGTACGAGCAGTACTTC
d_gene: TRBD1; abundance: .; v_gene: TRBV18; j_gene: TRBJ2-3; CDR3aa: CASSAGQGSTDTQYF; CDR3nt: TGTGCCAGCTCCGCGGGACAGGGAAGCACAGATACGCAGTATTTT
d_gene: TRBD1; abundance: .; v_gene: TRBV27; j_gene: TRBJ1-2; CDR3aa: CASSPFSLQGAGGYTF; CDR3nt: TGTGCCAGCAGTCCCTTCTCTTTACAGGGGGCGGGTGGCTACACCTTC
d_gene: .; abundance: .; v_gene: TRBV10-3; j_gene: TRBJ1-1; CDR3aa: CAIQSQGMVNTEAFF; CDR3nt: TGTGCCATCCAGAGTCAGGGGATGGTGAACACTGAAGCTTTCTTT
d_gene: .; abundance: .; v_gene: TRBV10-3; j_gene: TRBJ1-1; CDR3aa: CAISGTSTGSTEAFF; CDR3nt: TGTGCCATCAGCGGTACCTCTACAGGGAGCACTGAAGCTTTCTTT
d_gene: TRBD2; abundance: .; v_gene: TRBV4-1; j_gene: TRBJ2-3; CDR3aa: CASSRTSGGGSTDTQYF; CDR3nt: TGCGCCAGCAGCCGGACTAGCGGGGGGGGCAGCACAGATACGCAGTATTTT
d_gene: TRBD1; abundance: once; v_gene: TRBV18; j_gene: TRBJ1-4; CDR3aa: CASSSNGQGDREKLFF; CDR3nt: TGTGCCAGCTCTTCAAACGGACAGGGGGACAGGGAAAAACTGTTTTTT
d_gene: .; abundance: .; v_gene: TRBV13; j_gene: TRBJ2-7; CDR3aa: CASSLQGSSYEQYF; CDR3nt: TGTGCCAGCAGCTTACAGGGGAGCTCCTACGAGCAGTACTTC
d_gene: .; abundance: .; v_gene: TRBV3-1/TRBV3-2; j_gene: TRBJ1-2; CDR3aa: CASSQASTYGYTF; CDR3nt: TGTGCCAGCAGCCAGGCATCCACCTATGGCTACACCTTC
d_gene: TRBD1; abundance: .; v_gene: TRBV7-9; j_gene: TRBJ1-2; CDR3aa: CASSPRRQGWNGYTF; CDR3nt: TGTGCCAGCAGCCCTAGGAGACAGGGGTGGAATGGCTACACCTTC
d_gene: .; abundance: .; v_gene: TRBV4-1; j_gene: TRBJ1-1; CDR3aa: CASSQVLQGTTEAFF; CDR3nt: TGCGCCAGCAGCCAAGTGTTACAGGGCACCACTGAAGCTTTCTTT
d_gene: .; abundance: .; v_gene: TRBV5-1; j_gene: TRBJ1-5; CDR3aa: CASSLGAEGNQPQHF; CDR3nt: TGCGCCAGCAGCTTGGGGGCGGAGGGCAATCAGCCCCAGCATTTT
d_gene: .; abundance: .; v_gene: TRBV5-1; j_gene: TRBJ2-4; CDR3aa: CASSPRDNSLAKNIQYF; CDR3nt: TGCGCCAGCAGCCCCCGGGACAATTCTCTAGCCAAAAACATTCAGTACTTC
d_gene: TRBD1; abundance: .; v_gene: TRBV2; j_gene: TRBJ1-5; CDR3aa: CASSGWYRGRESNQPQHF; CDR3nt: TGTGCCAGCAGTGGGTGGTACAGGGGGAGAGAAAGCAATCAGCCCCAGCATTTT
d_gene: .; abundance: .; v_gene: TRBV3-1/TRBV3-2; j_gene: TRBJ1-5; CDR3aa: CASSLYQDQPQHF; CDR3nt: TGTGCCAGCAGCCTTTATCAGGATCAGCCCCAGCATTTT
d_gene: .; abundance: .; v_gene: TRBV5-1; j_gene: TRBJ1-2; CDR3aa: CASSPTTGGSYGYTF; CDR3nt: TGCGCCAGCAGCCCGACTACGGGGGGGAGCTATGGCTACACCTTC
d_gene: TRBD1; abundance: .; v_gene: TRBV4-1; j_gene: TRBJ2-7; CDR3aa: CASSSPGQGVHEQYF; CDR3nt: TGCGCCAGCAGCTCGCCGGGACAGGGGGTTCACGAGCAGTACTTC
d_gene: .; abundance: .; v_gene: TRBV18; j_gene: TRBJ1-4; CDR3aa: CASPGAGNEKLFF; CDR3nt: TGTGCCAGCCCAGGGGCAGGGAATGAAAAACTGTTTTTT
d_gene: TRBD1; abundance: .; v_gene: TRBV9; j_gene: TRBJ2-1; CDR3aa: CASSVVDRGSNNEQFF; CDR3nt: TGTGCCAGCAGCGTAGTAGACAGGGGATCGAACAATGAGCAGTTCTTC
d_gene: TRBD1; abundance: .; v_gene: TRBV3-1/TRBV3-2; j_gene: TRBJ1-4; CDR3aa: CASSQDLGTANEKLFF; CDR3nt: TGTGCCAGCAGCCAAGATTTGGGGACAGCCAATGAAAAACTGTTTTTT
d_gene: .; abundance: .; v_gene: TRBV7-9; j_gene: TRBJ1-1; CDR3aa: CASSPGVDTEAFF; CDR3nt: TGTGCCAGCAGCCCAGGGGTGGACACTGAAGCTTTCTTT
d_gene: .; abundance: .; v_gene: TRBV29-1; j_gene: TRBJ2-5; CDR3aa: CSAYRETQYF; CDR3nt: TGCAGCGCGTATCGAGAGACCCAGTACTTC
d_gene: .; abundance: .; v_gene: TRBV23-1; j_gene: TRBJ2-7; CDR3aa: CASSFARPLDTPRTYEQYF; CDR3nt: TGCGCCAGCAGTTTCGCACGCCCTTTGGACACTCCCAGGACCTACGAGCAGTACTTC
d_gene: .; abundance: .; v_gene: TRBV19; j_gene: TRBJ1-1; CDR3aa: CASSPAGEGGTEAFF; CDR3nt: TGTGCCAGTAGTCCAGCAGGCGAGGGAGGGACTGAAGCTTTCTTT
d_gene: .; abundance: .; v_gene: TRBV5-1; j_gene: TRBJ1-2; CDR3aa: CASSWSTGKHYGYTF; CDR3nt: TGCGCCAGCAGCTGGAGCACAGGGAAACACTATGGCTACACCTTC
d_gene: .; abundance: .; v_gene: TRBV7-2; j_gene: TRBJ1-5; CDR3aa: CASSPQGVISPQHF; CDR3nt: TGTGCCAGCAGCCCCCAGGGCGTGATCAGCCCCCAGCATTTT
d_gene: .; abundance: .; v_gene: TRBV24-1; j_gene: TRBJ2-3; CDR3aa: CATSDLRGADTQYF; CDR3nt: TGTGCCACCAGTGATTTACGGGGAGCAGATACGCAGTATTTT
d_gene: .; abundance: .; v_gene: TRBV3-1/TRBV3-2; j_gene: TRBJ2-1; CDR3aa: CASSPRLLYNEQFF; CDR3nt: TGTGCCAGCAGCCCCCGACTCTTGTACAATGAGCAGTTCTTC
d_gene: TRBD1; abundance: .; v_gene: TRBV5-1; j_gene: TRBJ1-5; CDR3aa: CASSLGDSGEGNQPQHF; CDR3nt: TGCGCCAGCAGCTTGGGGGACAGTGGGGAGGGCAATCAGCCCCAGCATTTT
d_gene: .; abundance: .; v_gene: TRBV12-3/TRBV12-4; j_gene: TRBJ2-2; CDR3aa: CASSPGEAGELFF; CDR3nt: TGTGCCAGCAGTCCAGGGGAAGCCGGGGAGCTGTTTTTT